This TCR beta chain was profiled in a study of Graves' ophthalmopathy and Graves' hyperthyroidism. Study background: Peripheral blood (taken before any treatment) was collected at initial diagnosis. Study outcomes and limitations: Forecasting of ophthalmopathy progression by the model achieved 70.59% sensitivity and roughly 78% specificity. Blood contained most expanded thyroid clonotypes exceeding 0.001 frequency.

The CDR3 sequence is 13 residues long. Trimming removed 5 bases from V and 7 bases from J, with 15 bases in between. Germline values: CDR1 SEHNR, CDR2 FQNEAQ (reference sequence). Amplified material comprised TCR beta CDR3 regions derived from RNA transcripts. HTBI primers were used in a first-round RT-PCR, which preceded a second-round multiplex PCR. TCRdb re-called the multiplex PCR reads through MiXCR, storing one row per CDR3 protein. The sample records 740,000 or so distinct CDR3 sequences, 35% to 50% being singletons. Sampling around 9.8 ml of fresh peripheral blood provided the PBMCs. Note on this clonotype: As yet, its antigen is unknown.

The receptor's source is an adult man with Graves' ophthalmopathy. Sequenced: peripheral blood. This chain links TRBV7-9 with TRBJ2-7, with D perhaps matching TRBD1 (7 bases). Here the CDR3 reads CASSRGQEGEQYF. The CDR3 nucleotides are TGTGCCAGCAGCCGCGGACAGGAGGGAGAGCAGTACTTC.